The 8 T cell receptor beta chains given below trace back to one sample, sequenced in a study of blood T cell repertoires in COVID-19. The repertoire was sequenced with immunoSEQ multiplex PCR; TCRdb's copy has only in-frame clones and lacks some. Of some 190,000 clones in the sample, over 70% were seen once. The material sequenced was PBMCs or T cells enriched from blood (not recorded which). These receptors all come from a man aged 60-69 years who had been exposed to COVID-19.

This clone was recorded at least ten times. This sample includes further DNA sequences coding for the same CDR3. The chain combines TRBV10-3 with TRBJ2-2, with D tentatively TRBD2 (5 bases). CDR1 ENHRY and CDR2 SYGVKD come from the germline V gene. The V gene lost 2 bases and the J gene lost 0 bases, with 7 bases spanning the gap. The CDR3 runs 15 residues. CDR3 amino acids: CAISERGTNTGELFF. CDR3 bases: TGTGCCATCAGTGAGCGGGGTACGAACACCGGGGAGCTGTTTTTT.

The chain joins TRBV28 to TRBJ1-6; no firm D call. The V end was cut by 7 bases, the J end by 10 bases, with 17 bases between. The CDR3 is 14 amino acids. Germline V gives CDR1 MDHEN, CDR2 SYDVKM. CDR3 sequence: CASTPSDSGSPLHF. The CDR3 DNA reads TGTGCCAGCACCCCTTCTGATTCGGGATCACCCCTCCACTTT.

A single count supports this clone. The chain links TRBV3-1 (or the pseudogene TRBV3-2) to TRBJ2-1, with TRBD2 identical over 12 bases. V gave up 4 bases and J gave up 10 bases; unmatched junction bases: 8. The CDR3 has 15 amino acids. CDR1 and CDR2 (germline): LGHDT, YNNKEL (reference sequence). The CDR3 loop is CASSPTGTSGWEQFF. CDR3 bases: TGTGCCAGCAGCCCCACCGGGACTAGCGGGTGGGAGCAGTTCTTC.

This clone was seen a handful of times. The chain combines TRBV10-3 with TRBJ2-5, with TRBD1 identical over 7 bases. CDR3 length equals 17 residues. V shed 0 bases, J shed 6 bases, and the junction held 13 bases outside the gene matches. Looked up from germline, CDR1 is ENHRY and CDR2 is SYGVKD. The CDR3 sequence: CAISESDIFRDSQTQYF. Written as DNA, the CDR3 is TGTGCCATCAGTGAGTCAGATATCTTCCGGGACAGCCAGACCCAGTACTTC.

This clone was detected only a few times. The chain has TRBV3-1 (or the pseudogene TRBV3-2) and TRBJ2-1; 12 bases are shared with TRBD2. Germline CDR1 and CDR2: LGHDT and YNNKEL (reference sequence). The CDR3 has 19 amino acids. V lost 1 base to trimming and J lost 0 bases; unmatched junction nucleotides: 7. In DNA form, the CDR3 reads TGTGCCAGCAGCCAAGGCCCTAGCGGGAGGGGTAGCTCCTACAATGAGCAGTTCTTC. Amino acid sequence: CASSQGPSGRGSSYNEQFF.

The V and J genes are TRBV7-6 and TRBJ2-3; TRBD2 might be the D (5 bases). The germline CDR1 and CDR2 sequences are SGHVS and FNYEAQ. V lost 0 bases and J lost 0, with 10 bases in between. The CDR3 loop spans 16 amino acids. CDR3: CASSLAGTRSTDTQYF. DNA of the CDR3: TGTGCCAGCAGCTTAGCAGGTACTAGAAGCACAGATACGCAGTATTTT.

J is TRBJ2-2 and V is TRBV29-1; D is perhaps TRBD2 (6 bases). V dropped 7 bases and J dropped 6 bases, with 18 bases sitting between them. The CDR3 contains 14 residues. CDR1 and CDR2 from the germline V gene are SQVTM and ANQGSEA. CDR3 amino acids: CSAQRAEGAGELFF. CDR3 bases: TGCAGCGCCCAGAGAGCGGAGGGCGCCGGGGAGCTGTTTTTT.

The V and J genes are TRBV10-2 and TRBJ2-7; 9 bases align to TRBD2. Germline V gene sequence: CDR1 WSHSY, CDR2 SAAADI. This CDR3 region has 15 residues. The J segment lost 1 base and the V segment lost 5 bases, leaving 6 bases of the junction unmatched. The CDR3 is CASSHGAGGSYEQYF. The CDR3 DNA sequence: TGCGCCAGCAGTCACGGAGCGGGAGGTTCCTACGAGCAGTACTTC.